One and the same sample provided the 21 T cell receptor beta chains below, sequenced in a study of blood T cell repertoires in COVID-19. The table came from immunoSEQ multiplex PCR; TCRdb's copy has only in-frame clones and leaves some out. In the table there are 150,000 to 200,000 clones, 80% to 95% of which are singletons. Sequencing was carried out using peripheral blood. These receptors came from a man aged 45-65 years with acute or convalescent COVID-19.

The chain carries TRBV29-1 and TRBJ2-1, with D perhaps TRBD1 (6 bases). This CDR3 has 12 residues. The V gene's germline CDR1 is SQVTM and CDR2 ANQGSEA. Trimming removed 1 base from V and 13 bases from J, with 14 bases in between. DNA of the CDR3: TGCAGCGTTGAAGGGGACACAGGGAATCAGTTCTTC. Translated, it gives CSVEGDTGNQFF.

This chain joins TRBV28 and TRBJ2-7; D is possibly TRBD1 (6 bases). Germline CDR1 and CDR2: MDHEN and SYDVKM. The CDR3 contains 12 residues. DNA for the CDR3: TGTGCCAGCAGTTTATCGGGGCAGGGGATCGTCGTC. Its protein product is CASSLSGQGIVV.

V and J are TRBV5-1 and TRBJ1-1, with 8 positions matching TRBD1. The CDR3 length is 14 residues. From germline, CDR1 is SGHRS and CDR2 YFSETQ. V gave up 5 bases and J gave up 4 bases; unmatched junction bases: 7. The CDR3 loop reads CASRTGQGTTEAFF. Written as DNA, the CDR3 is TGCGCCAGCAGAACTGGACAGGGAACCACTGAAGCTTTCTTT.

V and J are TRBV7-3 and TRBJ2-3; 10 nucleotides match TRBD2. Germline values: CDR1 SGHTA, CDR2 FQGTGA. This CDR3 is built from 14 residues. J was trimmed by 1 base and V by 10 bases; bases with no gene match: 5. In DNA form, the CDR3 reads TGTGCCAATCTAGCGGGAGCTGGCACAGATACGCAGTATTTT. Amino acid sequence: CANLAGAGTDTQYF.

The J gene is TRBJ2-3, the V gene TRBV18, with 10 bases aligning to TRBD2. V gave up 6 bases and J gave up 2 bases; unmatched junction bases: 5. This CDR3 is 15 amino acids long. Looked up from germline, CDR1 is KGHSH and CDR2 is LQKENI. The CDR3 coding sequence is TGTGCCAGCTCGCGGACTAGCGGTTTCACAGATACGCAGTATTTT. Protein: CASSRTSGFTDTQYF.

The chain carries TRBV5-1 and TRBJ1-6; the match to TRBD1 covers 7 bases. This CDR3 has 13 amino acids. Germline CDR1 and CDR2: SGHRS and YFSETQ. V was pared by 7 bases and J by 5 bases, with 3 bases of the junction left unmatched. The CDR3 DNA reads TGCGCCAGCGGGACAGACAATAATTCACCCCTCCACTTT. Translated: CASGTDNNSPLHF. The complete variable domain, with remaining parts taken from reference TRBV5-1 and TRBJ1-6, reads KAGVTQTPRYLIKTRGQQVTLSCSPISGHRSVSWYQQTPGQGLQFLFEYFSETQRNKGNFPGRFSGRQFSNSRSEMNVSTLELGDSALYLCASGTDNNSPLHFGNGTRLTVT.

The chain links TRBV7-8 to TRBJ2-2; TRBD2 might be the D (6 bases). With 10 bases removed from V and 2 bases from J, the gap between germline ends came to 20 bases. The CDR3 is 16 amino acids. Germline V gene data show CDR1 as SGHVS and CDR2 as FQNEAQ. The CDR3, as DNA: TGTGCCACCCCGGCGCGGCAGGGACTCAACACCGGGGAGCTGTTTTTT. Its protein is CATPARQGLNTGELFF. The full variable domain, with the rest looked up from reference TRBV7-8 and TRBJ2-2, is GAGVSQSPRYKVAKRGQDVALRCDPISGHVSLFWYQQALGQGPEFLTYFQNEAQLDKSGLPSDRFFAERPEGSVSTLKIQRTQQEDSAVYLCATPARQGLNTGELFFGEGSRLTVL.

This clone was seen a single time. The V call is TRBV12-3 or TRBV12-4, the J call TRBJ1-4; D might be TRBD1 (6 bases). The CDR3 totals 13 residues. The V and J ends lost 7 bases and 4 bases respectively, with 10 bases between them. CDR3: CASKGDNNEKLFF. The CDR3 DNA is TGTGCCAGCAAGGGGGATAATAATGAAAAACTGTTTTTT.

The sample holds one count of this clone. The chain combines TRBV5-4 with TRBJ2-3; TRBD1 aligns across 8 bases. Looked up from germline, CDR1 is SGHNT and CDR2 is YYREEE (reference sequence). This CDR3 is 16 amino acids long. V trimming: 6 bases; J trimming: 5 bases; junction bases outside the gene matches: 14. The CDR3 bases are TGTGCCAGCACCTTTGGAGGGCCAGGGGGCTTAGATACGCAGTATTTT. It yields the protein CASTFGGPGGLDTQYF. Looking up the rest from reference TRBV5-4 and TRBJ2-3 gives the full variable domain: ETGVTQSPTHLIKTRGQQVTLRCSSQSGHNTVSWYQQALGQGPQFIFQYYREEENGRGNFPPRFSGLQFPNYSSELNVNALELDDSALYLCASTFGGPGGLDTQYFGPGTRLTVL.

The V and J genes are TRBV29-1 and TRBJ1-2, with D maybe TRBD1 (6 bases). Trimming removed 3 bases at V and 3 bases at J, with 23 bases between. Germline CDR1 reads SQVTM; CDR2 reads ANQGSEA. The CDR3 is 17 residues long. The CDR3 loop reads CSVESRPLPGHHYGYTF. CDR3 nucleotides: TGCAGCGTTGAGAGTAGACCCCTACCGGGACACCACTATGGCTACACCTTC.

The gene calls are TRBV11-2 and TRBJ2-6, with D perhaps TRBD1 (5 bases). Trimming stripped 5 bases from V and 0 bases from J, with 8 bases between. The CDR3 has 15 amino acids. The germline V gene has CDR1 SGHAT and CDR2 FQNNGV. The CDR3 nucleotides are TGTGCCAGCAGCGGAGACAGCTCTGGGGCCAACGTCCTGACTTTC. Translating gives CASSGDSSGANVLTF.

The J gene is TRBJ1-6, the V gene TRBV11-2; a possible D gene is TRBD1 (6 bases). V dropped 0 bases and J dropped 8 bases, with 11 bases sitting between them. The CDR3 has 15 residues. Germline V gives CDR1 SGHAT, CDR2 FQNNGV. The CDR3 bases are TGTGCCAGCAGCTTAGAGACAGGTGGCCATTCACCCCTCCACTTT. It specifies CASSLETGGHSPLHF.

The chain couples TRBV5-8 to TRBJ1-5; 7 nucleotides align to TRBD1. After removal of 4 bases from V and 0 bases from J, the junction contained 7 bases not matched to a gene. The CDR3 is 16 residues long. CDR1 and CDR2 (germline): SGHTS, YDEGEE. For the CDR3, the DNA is TGTGCCAGCAGCACGGGACAGTACCATAGCAATCAGCCCCAGCATTTT. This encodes CASSTGQYHSNQPQHF.

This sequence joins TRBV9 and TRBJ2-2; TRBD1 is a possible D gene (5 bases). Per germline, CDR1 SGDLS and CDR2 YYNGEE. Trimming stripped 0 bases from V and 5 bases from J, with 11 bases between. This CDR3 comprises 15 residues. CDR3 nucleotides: TGTGCCAGCAGCGTAGCGCAGGGATATACCGGGGAGCTGTTTTTT. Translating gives CASSVAQGYTGELFF.

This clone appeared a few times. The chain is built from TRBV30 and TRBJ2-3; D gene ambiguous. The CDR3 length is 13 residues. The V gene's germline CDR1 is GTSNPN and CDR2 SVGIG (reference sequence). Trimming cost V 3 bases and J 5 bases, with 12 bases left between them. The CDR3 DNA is TGTGCCTGGAGCGCTCGGGTGGGAGATACGCAGTATTTT. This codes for CAWSARVGDTQYF.

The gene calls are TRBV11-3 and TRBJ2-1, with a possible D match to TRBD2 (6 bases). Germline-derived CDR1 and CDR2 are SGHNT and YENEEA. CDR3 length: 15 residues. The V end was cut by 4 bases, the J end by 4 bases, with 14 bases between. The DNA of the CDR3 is TGTGCCAGCAGCTCCCGCGCGGGGCCTTACAATGAGCAGTTCTTC. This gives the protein CASSSRAGPYNEQFF. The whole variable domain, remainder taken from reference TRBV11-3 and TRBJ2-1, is EAGVVQSPRYKIIEKKQPVAFWCNPISGHNTLYWYLQNLGQGPELLIRYENEEAVDDSQLPKDRFSAERLKGVDSTLKIQPAELGDSAVYLCASSSRAGPYNEQFFGPGTRLTVL.

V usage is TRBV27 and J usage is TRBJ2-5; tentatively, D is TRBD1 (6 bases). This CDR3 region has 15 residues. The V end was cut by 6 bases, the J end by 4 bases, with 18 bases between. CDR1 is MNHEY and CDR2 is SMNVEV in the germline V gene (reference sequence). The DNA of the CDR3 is TGTGCCAGCAGACCCCTTACAGGGATAATAGAGACCCAGTACTTC. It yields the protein CASRPLTGIIETQYF.

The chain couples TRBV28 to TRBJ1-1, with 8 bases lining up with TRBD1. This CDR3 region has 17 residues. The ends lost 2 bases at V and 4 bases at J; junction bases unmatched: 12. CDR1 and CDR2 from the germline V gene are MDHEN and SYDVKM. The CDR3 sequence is CASSLDIRTGLGTEAFF. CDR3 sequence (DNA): TGTGCCAGCAGTTTAGACATTAGGACAGGGTTGGGCACTGAAGCTTTCTTT. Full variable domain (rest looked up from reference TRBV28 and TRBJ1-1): DVKVTQSSRYLVKRTGEKVFLECVQDMDHENMFWYRQDPGLGLRLIYFSYDVKMKEKGDIPEGYSVSREKKERFSLILESASTNQTSMYLCASSLDIRTGLGTEAFFGQGTRLTVV.

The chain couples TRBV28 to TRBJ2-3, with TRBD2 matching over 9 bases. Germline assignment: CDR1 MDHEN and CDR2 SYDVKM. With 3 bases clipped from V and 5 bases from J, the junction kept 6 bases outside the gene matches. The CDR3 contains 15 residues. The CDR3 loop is CASSFGGRAKDTQYF. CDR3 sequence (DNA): TGTGCCAGCAGTTTTGGCGGGAGGGCCAAAGATACGCAGTATTTT.

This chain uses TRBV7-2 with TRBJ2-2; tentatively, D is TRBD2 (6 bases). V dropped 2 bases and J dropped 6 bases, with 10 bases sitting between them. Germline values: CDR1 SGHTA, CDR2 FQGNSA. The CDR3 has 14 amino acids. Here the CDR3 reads CASSLRWDSGELFF. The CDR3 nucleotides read TGTGCCAGCAGCTTACGTTGGGACTCCGGGGAGCTGTTTTTT.

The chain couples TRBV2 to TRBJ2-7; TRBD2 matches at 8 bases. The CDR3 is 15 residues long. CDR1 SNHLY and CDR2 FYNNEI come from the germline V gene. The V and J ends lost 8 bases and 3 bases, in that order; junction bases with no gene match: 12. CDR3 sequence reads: CASGTPLADLYEQYF. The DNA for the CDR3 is TGTGCCAGCGGAACCCCACTAGCGGACCTCTACGAGCAGTACTTC.